The rows below give T cell receptor beta chains drawn from one sample of a study of blood T cell repertoires in COVID-19. The method was immunoSEQ multiplex PCR; TCRdb's version includes in-frame clones alone and lacks a portion of them. The data show around 250,000 clones, with about 86% seen just once and 6.2% held by the top ten. Sequencing was performed on peripheral blood. Every receptor here comes from a man in his 60s with acute or convalescent COVID-19. Each CDR3 is given with its conserved first and last residue. Fields, in order: V gene, J gene, D gene, CDR3 protein. A D gene is named only where the DNA matches it firmly.

v_gene: TRBV5-6; j_gene: TRBJ2-2; d_gene: TRBD1; CDR3aa: CASSLVWQGAAGELFF
v_gene: TRBV28; j_gene: TRBJ2-1; d_gene: TRBD2; CDR3aa: CASRPGLAVGGGSYNEQFF
v_gene: TRBV11-2; j_gene: TRBJ1-2; d_gene: TRBD1; CDR3aa: CASSLDRGRFYGYTF
v_gene: TRBV11-2; j_gene: TRBJ2-1; d_gene: TRBD1; CDR3aa: CASSFKLSAGTGGLNEQFF
v_gene: TRBV27; j_gene: TRBJ2-7; d_gene: TRBD2; CDR3aa: CWTGRAYEQYF
v_gene: TRBV30; j_gene: TRBJ2-1; d_gene: TRBD1; CDR3aa: CAWSTDLGDRVTYNEQFF
v_gene: TRBV5-1; j_gene: TRBJ2-7; d_gene: TRBD1; CDR3aa: CASSVGQGAYEQYF
v_gene: TRBV19; j_gene: TRBJ2-7; d_gene: .; CDR3aa: CASSIGTESSYEQYF
v_gene: TRBV10-2; j_gene: TRBJ2-1; d_gene: TRBD2; CDR3aa: CASTELAGSSYNEQFF
v_gene: TRBV4-3; j_gene: TRBJ2-1; d_gene: .; CDR3aa: CASSQESGYSSEQFF
v_gene: TRBV27; j_gene: TRBJ2-5; d_gene: .; CDR3aa: CASRPGTSYQETQYF
v_gene: TRBV19; j_gene: TRBJ1-2; d_gene: TRBD1; CDR3aa: CASSPTGGARGYTF
v_gene: TRBV28; j_gene: TRBJ2-5; d_gene: TRBD2; CDR3aa: CASSNFGGRAFETQYF
v_gene: TRBV28; j_gene: TRBJ2-7; d_gene: TRBD2; CDR3aa: CASSPTSGRYEQYF
v_gene: TRBV10-3; j_gene: TRBJ2-7; d_gene: TRBD2; CDR3aa: CAISRSGSSYEQYF
v_gene: TRBV24-1; j_gene: TRBJ1-5; d_gene: .; CDR3aa: CATSDSPQGGHSNQPQHF
v_gene: TRBV3-1/TRBV3-2; j_gene: TRBJ2-1; d_gene: TRBD2; CDR3aa: CASSHPPLAGGAGEQFF
v_gene: TRBV19; j_gene: TRBJ1-1; d_gene: .; CDR3aa: CASSPTQNTEAFF
v_gene: TRBV7-8; j_gene: TRBJ2-2; d_gene: TRBD1; CDR3aa: CAFSGTGEVGTGELFF
v_gene: TRBV5-1; j_gene: TRBJ2-2; d_gene: TRBD1; CDR3aa: CASSLSGQGAGELFF
v_gene: TRBV29-1; j_gene: TRBJ1-1; d_gene: .; CDR3aa: CSVEDLAGINTEAFF
v_gene: TRBV5-4; j_gene: TRBJ2-5; d_gene: TRBD1; CDR3aa: CASSLRGPQETQYF
v_gene: TRBV29-1; j_gene: TRBJ2-7; d_gene: TRBD1; CDR3aa: CSVEGTGTYEQYF
v_gene: TRBV5-4; j_gene: TRBJ1-1; d_gene: .; CDR3aa: CASSLPLGENTEAFF
v_gene: TRBV5-1; j_gene: TRBJ1-1; d_gene: .; CDR3aa: CASSWTGLTNTEAFF
v_gene: TRBV6-4; j_gene: TRBJ1-2; d_gene: .; CDR3aa: CASSFQAGDSGYTF
v_gene: TRBV28; j_gene: TRBJ2-4; d_gene: .; CDR3aa: CASVPAVYKREGRNIQYF
v_gene: TRBV18; j_gene: TRBJ2-1; d_gene: .; CDR3aa: CASSSNQGGSSYNEQFF
v_gene: TRBV6-1; j_gene: TRBJ2-5; d_gene: TRBD1; CDR3aa: CASSEVVVGQQETQYF
v_gene: TRBV27; j_gene: TRBJ1-6; d_gene: .; CDR3aa: CASSLVRTNSPLHF